This passage covers 20 T cell receptor beta chains from one sample sequenced in a study of blood T cells in healthy people across ages. It was with a sample-barcoded 5' primer and a J-beta primer mix that a second PCR of about 6 to 12 cycles was run. From the 5' RACE reads, TCRdb called clonotypes with MiXCR, one entry per CDR3 protein. The sample has 350,000 to 450,000 distinct CDR3 sequences; roughly half are singletons. The source material was blood. All receptors derive from a man aged 55-75 years in good health.

The chain recombines TRBV3-1 with TRBJ2-7; 8 bases agree with TRBD2. The trim removed 3 bases at V and 1 base at J, leaving 11 bases unmatched. The germline V gene has CDR1 LGHDT and CDR2 YNNKEL (reference sequence). This CDR3 is built from 17 residues. In nucleotides, the CDR3 is TGTGCCAGCAGCCACACACCGGGACTAGGCGCATCCTACGAGCAGTACTTC. This encodes CASSHTPGLGASYEQYF.

V and J are TRBV20-1 and TRBJ2-7; D is tentatively TRBD1 or TRBD2 (5 bases each). Germline V gene sequence: CDR1 DFQATT, CDR2 SNEGSKA (reference sequence). This CDR3 is 15 amino acids long. The germline V and J ends were trimmed by 0 bases and 2 bases, with 14 bases remaining between them. DNA of the CDR3: TGCAGTGCTAGAGAGAGCCGGGACCCAACCTACGAGCAGTACTTC. It translates to CSARESRDPTYEQYF.

The rearrangement joins TRBV20-1 to TRBJ2-5; the match to TRBD1 covers 9 bases. The CDR3 is 14 residues long. V was clipped by 5 bases and J by 5 bases; unmatched bases: 9. The germline V gene encodes CDR1 DFQATT and CDR2 SNEGSKA (reference sequence). The CDR3 bases are TGCAGTGCTGAGGGTTGGACAGGGGAGGAGACCCAGTACTTC. This translates into CSAEGWTGEETQYF.

The V and J genes are TRBV3-1 and TRBJ1-2; perhaps TRBD1 as D (5 bases). Germline V gene sequence: CDR1 LGHDT, CDR2 YNNKEL (reference sequence). Deletions cut 3 bases from V and 3 bases from J, with 14 bases between. There are 15 residues in the CDR3. The CDR3 reads CASSQGVDSYYGYTF. The CDR3 nucleotides read TGTGCCAGCAGCCAGGGGGTCGACAGTTACTATGGCTACACCTTC.

The rearrangement uses TRBV12-3 or TRBV12-4 and TRBJ1-5, with D unclear. The CDR3 contains 13 residues. Trimming cost V 6 bases and J 2 bases, with 8 bases left between them. As DNA, the CDR3 is TGTGCCAGCAGCCCACACGGCAATCAGCCCCAGCATTTT. Its translation is CASSPHGNQPQHF.

This clonotype was detected only a few times. This chain connects TRBV20-1 to TRBJ2-3, with 11 bases matching TRBD2. Germline V gene lookup returns CDR1 DFQATT and CDR2 SNEGSKA (reference sequence). The CDR3 is made up of 17 amino acids. V gave up 0 bases and J gave up 6 bases; unmatched junction bases: 11. The CDR3 bases are TGCAGTGCTAGAGATCCGGCTAGCGGGGGGAAAGGGGATACGCAGTATTTT. Amino acid sequence: CSARDPASGGKGDTQYF.

The chain employs TRBV20-1 and TRBJ2-3; D may be TRBD2 (6 bases). V lost 1 base and J 4 bases, leaving 9 bases between the germline ends. Germline V lookup: CDR1 DFQATT, CDR2 SNEGSKA (reference sequence). This CDR3 is 13 amino acids long. In DNA, the CDR3 is TGCAGTGCTAGAGTCGGGGGTGCAGATACGCAGTATTTT. This translates into CSARVGGADTQYF.

CDR3 DNA: TGTGCCAGCAGTCCGTGGACGGCCTGGGATGGCTACACCTTC. Translation: CASSPWTAWDGYTF. The chain employs TRBV27 and TRBJ1-2; D is uncertain. The germline V and J ends were trimmed by 5 bases and 6 bases, with 16 bases remaining between them. Germline assignment: CDR1 MNHEY and CDR2 SMNVEV (reference sequence). This CDR3 is built from 14 residues.

The rearrangement joins TRBV28 to TRBJ2-4, with 7 bases lining up with TRBD1. The J segment lost 6 bases and the V segment lost 6 bases, leaving 5 bases of the junction unmatched. This CDR3 has 13 residues. Per the germline V gene, CDR1 is MDHEN and CDR2 is SYDVKM. CDR3 in amino acids: CASRAGTANIQYF. The DNA for the CDR3 is TGTGCCAGCAGAGCCGGGACAGCAAACATTCAGTACTTC.

This clonotype occurred once. The chain recombines TRBV25-1 with TRBJ2-2, with TRBD2 identical over 7 bases. V lost 6 bases to trimming and J lost 6 bases; unmatched junction nucleotides: 10. In germline, CDR1 is MGHDK, CDR2 SYGVNS. The CDR3 covers 15 residues. CDR3 in DNA: TGTGCCAGCAGGGTCGGCGGGAGCAGGCCCGGGGAGCTGTTTTTT. This translates into CASRVGGSRPGELFF.

This chain connects TRBV27 to TRBJ1-5; D call uncertain. The germline V gene encodes CDR1 MNHEY and CDR2 SMNVEV (reference sequence). Trimming removed 6 bases from V and 0 bases from J, with 15 bases in between. CDR3 length: 16 residues. Written as DNA, the CDR3 is TGTGCCAGCAGCCTGGTTGGTACCAGTAGCAATCAGCCCCAGCATTTT. It yields the protein CASSLVGTSSNQPQHF.

The rearrangement links TRBV20-1 to TRBJ2-7, with a tentative D call TRBD1 (5 bases). Per germline, CDR1 DFQATT and CDR2 SNEGSKA (reference sequence). This CDR3 has 13 residues. The CDR3 sequence: CCTFSGRAYEQYF. Written as DNA, the CDR3 is TGCTGTACATTCTCAGGCAGGGCCTACGAGCAGTACTTC.

This clonotype was seen more than once but under ten times. This chain links TRBV7-2 with TRBJ2-3, with 7 bases matching TRBD2. The CDR3 consists of 15 residues. V dropped 1 base and J dropped 4; count of bases not matched to a gene: 5. Germline CDR1 reads SGHTA; CDR2 reads FQGNSA. The CDR3 DNA sequence: TGTGCCAGCAGCTTAGGGGGGAGGGCCGCAGATACGCAGTATTTT. Translated, it gives CASSLGGRAADTQYF.

A remark on this clonotype: Given a much more abundant clone one base away, this may be a read error. The chain couples TRBV20-1 to TRBJ2-4; D gene unclear. The DNA end favors TRBJ2-7, so the J call may be wrong. CDR1 is DFQATT and CDR2 is SNEGSKA in the germline V gene (reference sequence). The CDR3 is made up of 13 amino acids. The CDR3 spells CSAPQDGAYEQYF. CDR3 coding DNA: TGCAGTGCTCCCCAGGACGGAGCCTACGAGCAGTACTTC.

This clonotype has just one count. The chain combines TRBV18 with TRBJ2-7; 8 bases are shared with TRBD1. Germline CDR1 KGHSH, CDR2 LQKENI. This CDR3 contains 13 residues. The junction had 6 bases not matched to a gene; V was cut back by 8 bases and J by 3 bases. The CDR3 DNA is TGTGCCAGCGCAAGACAGGGGAGCTACGAGCAGTACTTC. This gives the protein CASARQGSYEQYF.

This clonotype occurred many times. The gene calls are TRBV27 and TRBJ2-1, with D maybe TRBD2 (5 bases). This CDR3 spans 16 amino acids. The germline V gene encodes CDR1 MNHEY and CDR2 SMNVEV (reference sequence). Trimming took 5 bases from V and 4 from J, leaving 18 bases between them. CDR3 sequence (DNA): TGTGCCAGCAGTACCACCACCGGGATGAATTACAATGAGCAGTTCTTC. It yields the protein CASSTTTGMNYNEQFF.

A few counts support this clonotype. This sequence joins TRBV20-1 and TRBJ2-7, with 9 bases matching TRBD1. V trimming: 4 bases; J trimming: 0 bases; junction bases outside the gene matches: 7. Germline V CDR1 and CDR2: DFQATT, SNEGSKA (reference sequence). The CDR3 covers 15 residues. CDR3 DNA: TGCAGTGCTACCCGGGGACAGGGACTCTCCTACGAGCAGTACTTC. Amino acids: CSATRGQGLSYEQYF.

CDR3 DNA sequence: TGCAGTGCTGAGGCCGGGACGGGGAGCTCCTACGAGCAGTACTTC. Protein: CSAEAGTGSSYEQYF. This chain links TRBV20-1 with TRBJ2-7; either TRBD1 or TRBD2 may fit D (5 bases each). V was clipped by 5 bases and J by 0 bases, with 17 bases between them. The length of the CDR3 is 15 residues. Per germline, CDR1 DFQATT and CDR2 SNEGSKA (reference sequence).

The chain links TRBV29-1 to TRBJ2-1; D is uncertain. CDR1 and CDR2 from the germline V gene are SQVTM and ANQGSEA. The CDR3 spans 13 residues. Trimming left V 7 bases short and J 4 bases short, with 14 bases between. This CDR3 is CSAETARYNEQFF. The CDR3 DNA is TGCAGCGCAGAAACCGCTCGGTACAATGAGCAGTTCTTC.

The V gene is TRBV5-1, the J gene TRBJ2-5; 7 positions match TRBD1. V trimming: 4 bases; J trimming: 3 bases; junction bases outside the gene matches: 6. CDR3 size: 14 residues. From germline, CDR1 is SGHRS and CDR2 YFSETQ. This CDR3 reads CASSPRQGKETQYF. CDR3 DNA: TGCGCCAGCAGCCCTAGACAGGGTAAAGAGACCCAGTACTTC.